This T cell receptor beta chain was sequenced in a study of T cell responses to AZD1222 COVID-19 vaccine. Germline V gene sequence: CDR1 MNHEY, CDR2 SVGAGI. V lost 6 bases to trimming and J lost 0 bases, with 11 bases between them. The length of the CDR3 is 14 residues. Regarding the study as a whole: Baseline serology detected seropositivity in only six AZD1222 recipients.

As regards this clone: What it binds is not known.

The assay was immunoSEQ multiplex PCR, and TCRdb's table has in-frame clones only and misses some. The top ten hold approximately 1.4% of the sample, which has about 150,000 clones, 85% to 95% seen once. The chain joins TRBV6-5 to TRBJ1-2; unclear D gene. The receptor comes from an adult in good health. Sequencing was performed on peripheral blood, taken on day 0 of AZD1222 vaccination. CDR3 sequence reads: CASSSGYANYGYTF. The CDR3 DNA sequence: TGTGCCAGCAGCTCAGGATACGCTAACTATGGCTACACCTTC.